This T cell receptor beta chain came from a study of cytomegalovirus exposure and HLA in healthy donors. Study context: Later, an analysis reported that the roughly 120 validation repertoires had used the same platform as the roughly 700 first-cohort repertoires.

About this clone itself: Its antigen is as yet unknown.

Profiled with immunoSEQ multiplex PCR; TCRdb holds only in-frame clones, not every one. This sample carries 50,000 to 65,000 clones, about 95% of them seen once, and the ten largest clones take about 6.4%. The V gene end was trimmed by 2 bases and the J gene end by 5 bases; junction bases not matched to a gene: 7. CDR1 and CDR2 (germline): SGHRS, YFSETQ. The CDR3 contains 16 residues. Study-wide results and caveats: There were 150 to 200 TCR beta chains listed as cytomegalovirus-associated. Rare TCR sequences predominated, though certain public TCRs were found in many donors.

The donors were part of the roughly 120-subject validation cohort, which stood apart from the 666-subject first cohort. The source material was PBMCs. This chain links TRBV5-1 with TRBJ2-5; TRBD2 agrees at 12 bases. The origin of this receptor is a woman under 30 in good health and CMV-seropositive. Here the CDR3 DNA reads TGCGCCAGCAGCTTCCGGACTAGCGGGGACGCGGAGACCCAGTACTTC. Translating gives CASSFRTSGDAETQYF.